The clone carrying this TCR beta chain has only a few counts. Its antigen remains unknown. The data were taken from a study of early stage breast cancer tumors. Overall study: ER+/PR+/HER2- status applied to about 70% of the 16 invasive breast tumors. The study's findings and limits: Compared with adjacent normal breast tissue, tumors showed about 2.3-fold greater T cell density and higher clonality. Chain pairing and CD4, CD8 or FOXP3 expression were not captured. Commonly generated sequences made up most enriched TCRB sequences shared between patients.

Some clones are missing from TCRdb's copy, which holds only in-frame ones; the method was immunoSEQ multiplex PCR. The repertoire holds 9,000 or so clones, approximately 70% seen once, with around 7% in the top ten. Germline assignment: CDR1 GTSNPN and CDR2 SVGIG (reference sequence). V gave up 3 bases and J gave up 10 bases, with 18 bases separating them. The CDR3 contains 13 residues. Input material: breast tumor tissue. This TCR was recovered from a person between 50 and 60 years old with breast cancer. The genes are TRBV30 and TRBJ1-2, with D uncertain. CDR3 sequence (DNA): TGTGCCTGGAGCCGGGAATCCTATGGGGTCTACACCTTC. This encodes CAWSRESYGVYTF.